This T cell receptor (beta chain) was identified during a study of CXCR3-negative and CXCR3-positive naive CD8 T cells. In the study overall: Summed over all libraries, TRB reads came to about 140 million, with about 1.5 +/- 0.3 million per library. Findings and limits, study-wide: Naive subsets were similarly diverse, while memory CD8+ repertoires were much less diverse. After cryopreservation, expression of CXCR3 was partially reduced, and most assays were run with fresh PBMCs. The study found that naive CXCR3-negative and CXCR3-positive cells shared TRBV-TRBJ usage, while memory cells differed. Naive cells positive for CXCR3 carried more hydrophobic TRB CDR3s than CXCR3-negative ones.

Concerning this clonotype: No antigen is known for it.

Carrying UMI labels, the TRB cDNA libraries were prepared through 5' RACE. TCRdb reprocessed the 5' RACE reads and stores each CDR3 protein as one record, lacking DNA. This repertoire includes around 88,000 distinct CDR3 sequences. Germline V gives CDR1 SQVTM, CDR2 ANQGSEA. The CDR3 covers 15 residues. This clonotype was sampled from a human donor in good health. Some clones in this sample may be carry-over from other donors' samples. The V gene is TRBV29-1, the J gene TRBJ1-1; the D call of TRBD1 rests on TCRdb alone, since no DNA is present to check it. The sequenced sample was naive CXCR3+ CD8+ T cells from blood. Subset meaning: CD45RO-CCR7+CD27+CD95- naive CD8+ T cells expressing CXCR3 (TNR3+). This chain's CDR3 is CSVEGFRDSNTEAFF.